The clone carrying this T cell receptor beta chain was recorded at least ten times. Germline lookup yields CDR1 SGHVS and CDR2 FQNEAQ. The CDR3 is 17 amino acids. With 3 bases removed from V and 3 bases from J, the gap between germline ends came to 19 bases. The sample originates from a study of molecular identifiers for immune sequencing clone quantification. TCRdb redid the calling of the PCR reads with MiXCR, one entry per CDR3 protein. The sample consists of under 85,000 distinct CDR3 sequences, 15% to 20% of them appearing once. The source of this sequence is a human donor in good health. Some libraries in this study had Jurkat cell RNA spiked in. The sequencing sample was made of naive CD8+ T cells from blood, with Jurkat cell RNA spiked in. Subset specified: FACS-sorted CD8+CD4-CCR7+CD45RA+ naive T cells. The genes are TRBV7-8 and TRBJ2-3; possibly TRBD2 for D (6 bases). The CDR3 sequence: CASSFTRGGGHTDTQYF. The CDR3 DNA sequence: TGTGCCAGCAGCTTTACTAGGGGTGGAGGGCATACAGATACGCAGTATTTT. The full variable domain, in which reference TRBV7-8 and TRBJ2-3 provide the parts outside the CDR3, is GAGVSQSPRYKVAKRGQDVALRCDPISGHVSLFWYQQALGQGPEFLTYFQNEAQLDKSGLPSDRFFAERPEGSVSTLKIQRTQQEDSAVYLCASSFTRGGGHTDTQYFGPGTRLTVL.